A single sample is the source of the 13 T cell receptor beta chains below, sequenced in a study of T cell repertoires in cytomegalovirus infection. TCRdb ran MiXCR on the reads and lists one entry per CDR3 protein. The sample consists of more than 45,000 distinct CDR3 sequences, around 33% of them appearing once. Their antigen targets remain unknown. The specimen was PBMCs, sequenced either directly or after in vitro stimulation (not recorded which). These TCRs come from a human donor in good health (CMV status not recorded). Some clones in this sample may be carry-over from other donors' samples.

The V gene is TRBV7-9, the J gene TRBJ1-1; maybe TRBD1 (5 bases). Germline CDR1 reads SEHNR; CDR2 reads FQNEAQ (reference sequence). V lost 4 bases and J 1 base, leaving 10 bases between the germline ends. This CDR3 has 14 amino acids. CDR3 amino acids: CASSSFTGNTEAFF. CDR3 in DNA: TGTGCCAGCAGCTCTTTCACAGGGAACACTGAAGCTTTCTTT.

This clonotype was observed a handful of times. The rearrangement joins TRBV6-6 to TRBJ2-3; D unclear. V was clipped by 4 bases and J by 7 bases, with 9 bases between them. The germline V gene encodes CDR1 MNHNY and CDR2 SVGAGI (reference sequence). CDR3 size: 12 residues. For the CDR3, the DNA is TGTGCCAGCAGTTCGGTAATATATACGCAGTATTTT. It is translated as CASSSVIYTQYF.

J is TRBJ2-5 and V is TRBV5-5; 8 bases fit TRBD1. The CDR3 runs 14 residues. Germline V gene data show CDR1 as SGHKS and CDR2 as YYEKEE (reference sequence). V shed 0 bases and J 4 bases; nucleotides not matched to a gene: 2. CDR3 DNA sequence: TGTGCCAGCAGCTTGGTAGGACAGGGAGAGACCCAGTACTTC. Amino acid sequence: CASSLVGQGETQYF.

This chain connects TRBV12-3 or TRBV12-4 to TRBJ1-1, with D uncertain. Trimming shortened V by 1 base and J by 4 bases, and 7 bases separated the two germline ends. The CDR3 extends over 13 amino acids. The CDR3 nucleotides read TGTGCCAGCAGTTTAGAGAGGGCCACTGAAGCTTTCTTT. As protein: CASSLERATEAFF.

The V and J genes are TRBV28 and TRBJ1-2; unclear D gene. Germline V lookup: CDR1 MDHEN, CDR2 SYDVKM. This CDR3 region has 13 residues. V was pared by 7 bases and J by 1 base, with 10 bases between. CDR3 nucleotides: TGTGCCAGCAAATCCCAGCGTAACTATGGCTACACCTTC. The encoded protein is CASKSQRNYGYTF.

This chain connects TRBV27 to TRBJ1-1; no reliable D call. The CDR3 has 11 residues. V dropped 7 bases and J dropped 7 bases, with 10 bases sitting between them. Per the germline V gene, CDR1 is MNHEY and CDR2 is SMNVEV (reference sequence). Written as DNA, the CDR3 is TGTGCCAGCAAGGGTGCTCGTGAAGCTTTCTTT. This encodes CASKGAREAFF.

The chain recombines TRBV27 with TRBJ2-3; D unresolved. This CDR3 contains 13 residues. V was shortened by 6 bases and J by 6 bases, with 13 bases between the two germline ends. Germline CDR1 MNHEY, CDR2 SMNVEV (reference sequence). CDR3 nucleotides: TGTGCCAGCAGAAGGACGTATGGGGATACGCAGTATTTT. Its translation: CASRRTYGDTQYF.

This clonotype occurred many times. The rearrangement links TRBV7-2 to TRBJ2-3; 11 bases fit TRBD2. The length of the CDR3 is 16 residues. V dropped 5 bases and J dropped 2; count of bases not matched to a gene: 6. The V gene's germline CDR1 is SGHTA and CDR2 FQGNSA. The CDR3, as DNA: TGTGCCAGCAGCCCCGGGACTAGCGGCCCCACAGATACGCAGTATTTT. Translating it yields CASSPGTSGPTDTQYF.

The rearrangement joins TRBV4-3 to TRBJ2-7; D unclear. V lost 4 bases and J lost 2, with 12 bases in between. The CDR3 loop spans 14 amino acids. Germline CDR1 is LGHNA and CDR2 is YSLEER. The CDR3, as DNA: TGCGCCAGCAGCCCCTCCCTTCTCGCCTACGAGCAGTACTTC. Protein sequence: CASSPSLLAYEQYF.

The chain carries TRBV4-2 and TRBJ1-1; D possibly corresponds to TRBD1 (5 bases). V was pared by 4 bases and J by 6 bases, with 18 bases between. This CDR3 region has 15 residues. Germline CDR1 is LGHNA and CDR2 is YNFKEQ. The CDR3 spells CASSRKTARKAEAFF. CDR3 sequence (DNA): TGTGCCAGCAGCCGAAAGACAGCTCGCAAGGCTGAAGCTTTCTTT.

This clonotype was found a few times. The gene calls are TRBV12-3 or TRBV12-4 and TRBJ2-3, with a possible D match to TRBD1 (6 bases). The CDR3 is 14 amino acids. Trimming removed 3 bases from V and 1 base from J, with 8 bases in between. The CDR3 DNA is TGTGCCAGCAGTTTCAGACAGGGCACAGATACGCAGTATTTT. Translated: CASSFRQGTDTQYF.

This sequence joins TRBV5-6 and TRBJ2-3; 8 nucleotides align to TRBD2. V shed 0 bases and J 5 bases; nucleotides not matched to a gene: 11. This CDR3 is 17 amino acids long. From germline, CDR1 is SGHDT and CDR2 YYEEEE. This CDR3 reads CASSLVVAGLNLDTQYF. CDR3 coding DNA: TGTGCCAGCAGCTTGGTAGTAGCGGGGTTAAATCTAGATACGCAGTATTTT.

There are a few counts of this clonotype. This chain uses TRBV7-6 with TRBJ2-7; no firm D call. CDR1 SGHVS and CDR2 FNYEAQ come from the germline V gene. This CDR3 spans 14 amino acids. The V and J ends lost 0 bases and 4 bases respectively, with 10 bases between them. CDR3 sequence reads: CASSLAGTSYEQYF. The CDR3 DNA reads as TGTGCCAGCAGCTTAGCGGGCACATCTTACGAGCAGTACTTC.